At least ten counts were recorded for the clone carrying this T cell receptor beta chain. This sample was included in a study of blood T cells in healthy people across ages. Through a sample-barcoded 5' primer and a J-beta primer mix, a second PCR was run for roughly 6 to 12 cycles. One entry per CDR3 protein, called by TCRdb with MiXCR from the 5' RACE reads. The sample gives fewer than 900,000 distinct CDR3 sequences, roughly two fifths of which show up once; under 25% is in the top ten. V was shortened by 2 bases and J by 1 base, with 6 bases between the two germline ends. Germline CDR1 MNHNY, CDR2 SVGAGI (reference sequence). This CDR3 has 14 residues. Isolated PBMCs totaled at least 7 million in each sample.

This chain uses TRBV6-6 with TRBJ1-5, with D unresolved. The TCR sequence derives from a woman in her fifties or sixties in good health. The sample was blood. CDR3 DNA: TGTGCCAGCAGTTACGGAGGGAGCAATCAGCCCCAGCATTTT. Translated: CASSYGGSNQPQHF.